Listed below are T cell receptor beta chains from one sample, sequenced in a study of cytotoxic CD8 clonotypes in ibrutinib-treated CLL. Method: immunoSEQ multiplex PCR; TCRdb's copy keeps in-frame clones and lacks some. The sample shows 150,000 or so clones, roughly 77% of them seen only once. The sample consisted of PBMCs, taken after 12 months of ibrutinib treatment. Receptors were obtained from a human donor with chronic lymphocytic leukemia. CDR3s include the opening cysteine and the closing phenylalanine or tryptophan. The D gene is left open where the match is weak. Not all rows give a size; the values are once, few, many and, for expanded clones, a class.

J gene,D gene,V gene,clone size,CDR3 DNA,CDR3 protein
TRBJ1-2,-,TRBV5-1,once,TGCGCCAGCAGCCCCGCCTCGGAGGGTTTTGATGGCTACACCTTC,CASSPASEGFDGYTF
TRBJ1-5,TRBD1,TRBV2,-,TGTGCCAGCAGTGAAGGACAGGGAGGTCAGCCCCAGCATTTT,CASSEGQGGQPQHF
TRBJ1-5,TRBD1,TRBV19,-,TGTGCCAGTAGTAGCGGACAGGGCGATCAGCCCCAGCATTTT,CASSSGQGDQPQHF
TRBJ1-2,-,TRBV4-3,once,TGCGCCAGCAGCCAAGGGAGCGGCTACACCTTC,CASSQGSGYTF
TRBJ2-7,TRBD1,TRBV28,-,TGTGCCAGCAGTTTTCCCTTGGGGACAGGGTCGTACGAGCAGTACTTC,CASSFPLGTGSYEQYF
TRBJ2-7,-,TRBV7-2,-,TGTGCCAGCAGCTTAGTGGTGAGGTCCTACGAGCAGTACTTC,CASSLVVRSYEQYF
TRBJ2-3,-,TRBV5-1,-,TGCGCCAGCAGCTCGCAAATCACACAGGGTCTTGATACGCAGTATTTT,CASSSQITQGLDTQYF
TRBJ1-2,-,TRBV29-1,-,TGCAGCGTTGATACGGCTAACTATGGCTACACCTTC,CSVDTANYGYTF
TRBJ1-1,-,TRBV19,-,TGTGCCAGTAGATCCCTCCTGGCGAACACTGAAGCTTTCTTT,CASRSLLANTEAFF
TRBJ1-2,-,TRBV7-9,-,TGTGCCAGCAGCTTAGAGCGTAATAACTATGGCTACACCTTC,CASSLERNNYGYTF
TRBJ1-5,-,TRBV10-3,-,TGTGCCATCCGAGACAGATCAGATCAGCCCCAGCATTTT,CAIRDRSDQPQHF
TRBJ2-2,-,TRBV2,-,TGTGCCAGCAGTAAGACGAACACCGGGGAGCTGTTTTTT,CASSKTNTGELFF
TRBJ1-1,TRBD1,TRBV28,once,TGTGCCAGCAGACTCGGACAGGGGGAGGCTTTCTTT,CASRLGQGEAFF
TRBJ2-3,-,TRBV5-1,few,TGCGCCAGCAGCTTGTTGGGTGGCTCATACACAGATACGCAGTATTTT,CASSLLGGSYTDTQYF
TRBJ1-3,-,TRBV5-4,-,TGTGCCAGCAGCCCACCGGGGGGAGCAACGGGGGGAAACACCATATATTTT,CASSPPGGATGGNTIYF
TRBJ1-2,-,TRBV7-9,-,TGTGCCAGCAGCGCCCGGGGAGTGGCGGGGCGGCATCATGGCTACACCTTC,CASSARGVAGRHHGYTF
TRBJ2-1,-,TRBV7-3,-,TGTGCCAGCAGCCCATCACGACAGCGACGAAACAATGAGCAGTTCTTC,CASSPSRQRRNNEQFF
TRBJ1-5,-,TRBV19,few,TGTGCCAGTAGTATAAGAACGGGAGCGTTCAATCAGCCCCAGCATTTT,CASSIRTGAFNQPQHF
TRBJ1-2,-,TRBV5-8,medium-sized,TGTGCCAGCAGCCCTCTGACAGAGCACTATGGCTACACCTTC,CASSPLTEHYGYTF
TRBJ1-5,TRBD1,TRBV4-1,-,TGCGCCAGCAGCCAATCAGGAGGGGGCTCGGAGCCCCAGCATTTT,CASSQSGGGSEPQHF
TRBJ2-7,TRBD2,TRBV7-2,-,TGTGCCAGCAGCCCGGGGACTAGCTACGAGCAGTACTTC,CASSPGTSYEQYF
TRBJ2-3,TRBD2,TRBV28,-,TGTGCCAGCAGTTTGAGGGGACTAGGGGCAGATACGCAGTATTTT,CASSLRGLGADTQYF
TRBJ2-3,-,TRBV28,-,TGTGCCAGCAGTTCCTACTCCAGGAGTATCACAGATACGCAGTATTTT,CASSSYSRSITDTQYF
TRBJ2-5,-,TRBV3-1/TRBV3-2,-,TGTGCCTCCCTGGAGACCCAGTACTTC,CASLETQYF
TRBJ1-5,TRBD1,TRBV19,-,TGTGCCAGTAGTATCCGGACAGGGGAGGCTCAGCCCCAGCATTTT,CASSIRTGEAQPQHF
TRBJ1-3,-,TRBV2,-,TGTGCCAGCAGTGTTCAGGGCGGAAACACCATATATTTT,CASSVQGGNTIYF
TRBJ2-3,-,TRBV5-1,-,TGCGCCAGCAGCGTGGTCGGGGGTAAACCCCCAGATACGCAGTATTTT,CASSVVGGKPPDTQYF
TRBJ1-1,TRBD1,TRBV19,-,TGTGCCAGTAGTTTCCGGGACAGGGCGAACACTGAAGCTTTCTTT,CASSFRDRANTEAFF
TRBJ2-3,TRBD2,TRBV18,-,TGTGCCAGCTCTCAAGCGGGGGGTACCACAGATACGCAGTATTTT,CASSQAGGTTDTQYF
TRBJ2-5,-,TRBV9,few,TGTGCCAGCAGCGTAGATGGGCAAACCGGGACCCAGTACTTC,CASSVDGQTGTQYF
TRBJ2-1,-,TRBV11-3,-,TGTGCCAGCAGCTTAGATGGGCTCGCTTACAATGAGCAGTTCTTC,CASSLDGLAYNEQFF
TRBJ1-5,-,TRBV21-1,once,TGTGCCACACAAGCTGGAATGAGACAGGGGGCGCGACGGTGTAGCAATCAGCCCCAGCATTTT,CATQAGMRQGARRCSNQPQHF
TRBJ2-7,TRBD2,TRBV7-2,-,TGTGCCAGCAGCGATACTAGCGGGAGGGCCTACGAGCAGTACTTC,CASSDTSGRAYEQYF
TRBJ2-1,-,TRBV28,few,TGTGCCAGCAGCCTGTACTACAATGAGCAGTTCTTC,CASSLYYNEQFF
TRBJ1-2,-,TRBV19,-,TGTGCCAGTAGTCGGGACGCAGCTTTGAAGGGCTACACCTTC,CASSRDAALKGYTF
TRBJ2-7,-,TRBV27,-,TGTGCCAGCAGTTCGATCTCCAGGGGTCAGGGGAACTACGAGCAGTACTTC,CASSSISRGQGNYEQYF
TRBJ1-2,-,TRBV14,few,TGTGCCAGCAGCCAAGGGACCAGGTCCTTATGGGGCTACACCTTC,CASSQGTRSLWGYTF
TRBJ2-3,TRBD1,TRBV7-9,-,TGTGCCAGCAGCGTCAGGCAGGGGGCTGTAAGCACAGATACGCAGTATTTT,CASSVRQGAVSTDTQYF
TRBJ2-7,TRBD1,TRBV7-9,once,TGTGCCAGCAGCCCCGACAGGGAAGGGCAGTACTTC,CASSPDREGQYF
TRBJ2-5,-,TRBV19,-,TGTGCCAGTAGTCCGACTTCCGAGACCCAGTACTTC,CASSPTSETQYF
TRBJ2-1,-,TRBV7-3,-,TGTGCCAGCAGCGCACTCACCGGGCCAACGGAGCAGTTCTTC,CASSALTGPTEQFF
TRBJ1-5,TRBD1,TRBV28,-,TGTGCCAGCAGTTTGAACCGGGACAGGGGGCCCATAGGTAATCAGCCCCAGCATTTT,CASSLNRDRGPIGNQPQHF
TRBJ1-2,-,TRBV7-2,-,TGTGCCAGCAGCGCCCGCCGTGGGGAAGCCAGAGGCTACACCTTC,CASSARRGEARGYTF
TRBJ2-3,-,TRBV5-1,-,TGCGCCAGCAGCCGCGAGGGGGGAGATACGCAGTATTTT,CASSREGGDTQYF
TRBJ2-7,-,TRBV4-3,-,TGCGCCAGCAGCTCCCCGAGCGGGCGGATCTACGAGCAGTACTTC,CASSSPSGRIYEQYF
TRBJ2-3,TRBD2,TRBV7-3,-,TGTGCCAGCAGCTTGACTAGCGGGAGTTCAGGACTAAGGGATACGCAGTATTTT,CASSLTSGSSGLRDTQYF
TRBJ2-5,-,TRBV18,-,TGTGCCAGCTCACCAAGGTGGGGAGAAGAGACCCAGTACTTC,CASSPRWGEETQYF
TRBJ1-2,-,TRBV7-2,-,TGTGCCAGCAGCTACTCGGGCGGGGAGGCTAACTATGGCTACACCTTC,CASSYSGGEANYGYTF
TRBJ2-7,TRBD2,TRBV28,once,TGTGCCAGCAGGCTAACCCTAGCGGGGGGTCCCTACGAGCAGTACTTC,CASRLTLAGGPYEQYF
TRBJ1-2,-,TRBV28,-,TGTGCCAGCGGAAGGGACCTGTATGGCTACACCTTC,CASGRDLYGYTF
TRBJ2-3,-,TRBV5-1,-,TGCGCCAGCGCCATAGCGTTCACAGATACGCAGTATTTT,CASAIAFTDTQYF
TRBJ1-6,-,TRBV28,-,TGTGCCAGCAGAACCGGGGGTGATCGGAATTCACCCCTCCACTTT,CASRTGGDRNSPLHF
TRBJ1-1,-,TRBV10-2,-,TGCGCCAGCAGTAACGGGAGGGGCACTGAAGCTTTCTTT,CASSNGRGTEAFF
TRBJ2-1,TRBD1,TRBV19,-,TGTGCCAGTAAACTAGGGGCAGGGGGCAAAGTTGAGCAGTTCTTC,CASKLGAGGKVEQFF
TRBJ1-4,-,TRBV28,-,TGTGCCAGCAGCCCGAGGGAGCGACCTGGAAAACTGTTTTTT,CASSPRERPGKLFF
TRBJ1-1,-,TRBV7-9,-,TGTGCCAGCAGCTTGTCGAGCGCTGAAGCTTTCTTT,CASSLSSAEAFF
TRBJ2-5,-,TRBV5-1,-,TGCGCCAGCAGCTTGAAACCCGACGGGGAGACCCAGTACTTC,CASSLKPDGETQYF
TRBJ2-5,-,TRBV7-9,-,TGTGCCAGCAGCTTAGGAGCAGCGACCCAGTACTTC,CASSLGAATQYF
TRBJ1-2,-,TRBV6-5,-,TGTGCCAGCAGCGCTAACAGGGCCGCTAACTATGGCTACACCTTC,CASSANRAANYGYTF